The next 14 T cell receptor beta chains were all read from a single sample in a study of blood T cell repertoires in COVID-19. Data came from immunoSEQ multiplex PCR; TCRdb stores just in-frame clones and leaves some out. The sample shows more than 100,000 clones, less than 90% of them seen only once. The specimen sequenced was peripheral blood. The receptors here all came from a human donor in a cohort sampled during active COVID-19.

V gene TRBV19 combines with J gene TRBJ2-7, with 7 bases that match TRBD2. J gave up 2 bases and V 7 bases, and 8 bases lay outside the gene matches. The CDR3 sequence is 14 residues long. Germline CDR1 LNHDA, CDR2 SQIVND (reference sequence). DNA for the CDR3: TGTGCCAGTAAAAGGCAGGGAGGGACCTACGAGCAGTACTTC. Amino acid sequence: CASKRQGGTYEQYF.

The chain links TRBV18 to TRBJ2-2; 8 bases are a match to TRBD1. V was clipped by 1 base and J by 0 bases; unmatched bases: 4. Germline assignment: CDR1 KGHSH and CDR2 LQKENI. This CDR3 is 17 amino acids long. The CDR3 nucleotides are TGTGCCAGCTCACCACTAAAGGGACAGGCGAACACCGGGGAGCTGTTTTTT. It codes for CASSPLKGQANTGELFF.

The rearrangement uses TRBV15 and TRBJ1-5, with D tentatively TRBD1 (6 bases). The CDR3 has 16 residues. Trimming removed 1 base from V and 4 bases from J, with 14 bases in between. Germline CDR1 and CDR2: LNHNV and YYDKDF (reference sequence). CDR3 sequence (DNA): TGTGCCACCAGCAGAGGCAGGGGATTAGAGAATCAGCCCCAGCATTTT. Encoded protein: CATSRGRGLENQPQHF.

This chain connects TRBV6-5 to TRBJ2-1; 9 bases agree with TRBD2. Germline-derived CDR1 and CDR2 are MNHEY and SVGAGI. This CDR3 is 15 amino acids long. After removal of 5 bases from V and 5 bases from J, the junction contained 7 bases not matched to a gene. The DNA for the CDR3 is TGTGCCAGCAGTCCCAGCGGGGGGCAGGACAATGAGCAGTTCTTC. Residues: CASSPSGGQDNEQFF.

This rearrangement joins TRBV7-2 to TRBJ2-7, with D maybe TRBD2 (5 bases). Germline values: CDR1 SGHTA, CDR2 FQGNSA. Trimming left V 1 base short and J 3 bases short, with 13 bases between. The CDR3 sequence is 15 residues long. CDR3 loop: CASSLGLEAYYEQYF. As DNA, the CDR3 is TGTGCCAGCAGCTTAGGTTTGGAGGCATACTACGAGCAGTACTTC. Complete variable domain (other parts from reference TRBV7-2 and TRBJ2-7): GAGVSQSPSNKVTEKGKDVELRCDPISGHTALYWYRQSLGQGLEFLIYFQGNSAPDKSGLPSDRFSAERTGGSVSTLTIQRTQQEDSAVYLCASSLGLEAYYEQYFGPGTRLTVT.

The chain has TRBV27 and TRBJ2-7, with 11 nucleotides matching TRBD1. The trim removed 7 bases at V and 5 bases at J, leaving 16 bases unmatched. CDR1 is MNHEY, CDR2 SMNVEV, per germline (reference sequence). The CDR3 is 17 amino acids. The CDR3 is CASTKTGPGQGDHEQYF. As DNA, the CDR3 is TGTGCCAGCACCAAGACCGGACCGGGACAGGGGGACCACGAGCAGTACTTC.

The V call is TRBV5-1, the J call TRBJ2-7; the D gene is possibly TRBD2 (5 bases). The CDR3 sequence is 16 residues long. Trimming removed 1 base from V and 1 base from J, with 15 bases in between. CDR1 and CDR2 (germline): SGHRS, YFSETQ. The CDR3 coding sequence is TGCGCCAGCAGCTTGAACGGCGGTGAGGGATCCTACGAGCAGTACTTC. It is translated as CASSLNGGEGSYEQYF. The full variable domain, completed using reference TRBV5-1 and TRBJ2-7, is KAGVTQTPRYLIKTRGQQVTLSCSPISGHRSVSWYQQTPGQGLQFLFEYFSETQRNKGNFPGRFSGRQFSNSRSEMNVSTLELGDSALYLCASSLNGGEGSYEQYFGPGTRLTVT.

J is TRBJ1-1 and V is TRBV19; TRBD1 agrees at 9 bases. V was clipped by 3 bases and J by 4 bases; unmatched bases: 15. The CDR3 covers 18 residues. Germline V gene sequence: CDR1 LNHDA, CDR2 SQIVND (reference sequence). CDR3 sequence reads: CASSIGTGSLEGGTEAFF. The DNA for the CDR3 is TGTGCCAGTAGTATCGGGACAGGGAGTTTGGAAGGCGGCACTGAAGCTTTCTTT. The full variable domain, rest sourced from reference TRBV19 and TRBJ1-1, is DGGITQSPKYLFRKEGQNVTLSCEQNLNHDAMYWYRQDPGQGLRLIYYSQIVNDFQKGDIAEGYSVSREKKESFPLTVTSAQKNPTAFYLCASSIGTGSLEGGTEAFFGQGTRLTVV.

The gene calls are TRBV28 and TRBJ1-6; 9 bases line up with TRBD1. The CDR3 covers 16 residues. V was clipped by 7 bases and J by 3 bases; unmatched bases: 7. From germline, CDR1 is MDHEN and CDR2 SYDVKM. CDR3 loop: CASTIRQGDYNSPLHF. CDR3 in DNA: TGTGCCAGCACGATCCGACAGGGGGACTATAATTCACCCCTCCACTTT.

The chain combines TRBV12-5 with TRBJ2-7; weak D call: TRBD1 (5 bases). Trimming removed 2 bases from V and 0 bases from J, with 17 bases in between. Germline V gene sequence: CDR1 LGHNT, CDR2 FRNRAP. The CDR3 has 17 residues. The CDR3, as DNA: TGTGCTAGTGGTTTGACAACCTTAACAGGTTACTCCTACGAGCAGTACTTC. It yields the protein CASGLTTLTGYSYEQYF.

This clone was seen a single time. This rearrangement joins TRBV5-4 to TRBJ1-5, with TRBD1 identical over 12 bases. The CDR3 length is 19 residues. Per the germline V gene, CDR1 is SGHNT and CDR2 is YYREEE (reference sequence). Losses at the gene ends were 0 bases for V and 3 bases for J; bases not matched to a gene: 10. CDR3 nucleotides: TGTGCCAGCAGCTTGGGGGACAGGGGGCGCTTCATGGTCAATCAGCCCCAGCATTTT. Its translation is CASSLGDRGRFMVNQPQHF.

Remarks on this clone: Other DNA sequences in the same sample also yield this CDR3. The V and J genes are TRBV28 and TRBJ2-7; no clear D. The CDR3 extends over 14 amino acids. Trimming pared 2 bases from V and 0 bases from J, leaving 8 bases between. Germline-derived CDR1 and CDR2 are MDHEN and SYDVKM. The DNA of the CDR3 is TGTGCCAGCAGTTTAGTTGGCAGCTCCTACGAGCAGTACTTC. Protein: CASSLVGSSYEQYF.

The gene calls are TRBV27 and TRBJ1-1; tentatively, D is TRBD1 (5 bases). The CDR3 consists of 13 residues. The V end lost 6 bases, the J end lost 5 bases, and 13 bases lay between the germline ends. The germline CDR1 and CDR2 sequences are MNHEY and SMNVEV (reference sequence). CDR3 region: CASRDLEGTEAFF. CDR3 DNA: TGTGCCAGCAGGGACCTGGAGGGGACTGAAGCTTTCTTT.

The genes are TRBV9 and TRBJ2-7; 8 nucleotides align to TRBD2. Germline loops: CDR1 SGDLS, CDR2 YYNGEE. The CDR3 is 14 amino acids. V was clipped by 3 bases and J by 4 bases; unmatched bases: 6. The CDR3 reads CASSARGGGYEQYF. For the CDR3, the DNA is TGTGCCAGCAGCGCCCGGGGGGGCGGGTACGAGCAGTACTTC. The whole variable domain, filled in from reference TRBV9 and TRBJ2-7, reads DSGVTQTPKHLITATGQRVTLRCSPRSGDLSVYWYQQSLDQGLQFLIQYYNGEERAKGNILERFSAQQFPDLHSELNLSSLELGDSALYFCASSARGGGYEQYFGPGTRLTVT.